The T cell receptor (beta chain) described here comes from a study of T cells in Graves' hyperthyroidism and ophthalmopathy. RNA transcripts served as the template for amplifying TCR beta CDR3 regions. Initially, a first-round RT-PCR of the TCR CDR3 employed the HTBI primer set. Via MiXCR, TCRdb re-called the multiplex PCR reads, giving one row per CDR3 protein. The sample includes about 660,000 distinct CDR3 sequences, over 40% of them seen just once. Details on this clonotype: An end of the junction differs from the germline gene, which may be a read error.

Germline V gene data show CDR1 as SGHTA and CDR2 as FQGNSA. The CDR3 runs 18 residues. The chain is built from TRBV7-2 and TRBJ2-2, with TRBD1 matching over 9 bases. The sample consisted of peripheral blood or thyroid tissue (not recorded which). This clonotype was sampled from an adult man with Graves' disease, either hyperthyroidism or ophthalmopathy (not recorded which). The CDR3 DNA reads TGCGCCAGCAGCCAAGGGCTTTTTGGACAGGGGATTACCGGGGAGCTGTTTTTT. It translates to CASSQGLFGQGITGELFF.